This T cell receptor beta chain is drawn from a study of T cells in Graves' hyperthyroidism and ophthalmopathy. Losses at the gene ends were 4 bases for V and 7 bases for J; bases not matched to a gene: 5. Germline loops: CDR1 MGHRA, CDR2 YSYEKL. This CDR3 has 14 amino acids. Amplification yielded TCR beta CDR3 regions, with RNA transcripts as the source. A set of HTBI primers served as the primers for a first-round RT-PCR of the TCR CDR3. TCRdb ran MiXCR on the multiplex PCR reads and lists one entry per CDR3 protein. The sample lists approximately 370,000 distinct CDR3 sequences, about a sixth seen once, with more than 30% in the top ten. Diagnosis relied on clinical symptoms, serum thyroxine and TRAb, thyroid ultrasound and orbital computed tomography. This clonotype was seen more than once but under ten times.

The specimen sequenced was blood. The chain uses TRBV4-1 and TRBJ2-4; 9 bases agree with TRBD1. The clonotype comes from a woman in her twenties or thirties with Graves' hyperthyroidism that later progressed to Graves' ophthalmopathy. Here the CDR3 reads CASSPLGQGNIQYF. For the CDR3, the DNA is TGCGCCAGCAGCCCCCTCGGACAGGGGAACATTCAGTACTTC.